This T cell receptor beta chain was found in a study of molecular identifiers for immune sequencing clone quantification. Both previously described methods and listed TCR primers were employed to make bulk TCR libraries. From the PCR reads, TCRdb called clonotypes with MiXCR, one entry per CDR3 protein. Of 80,000 to 130,000 distinct CDR3 sequences in the sample, around a third were seen once. This clonotype came up a few times. What it binds is unknown. Study outcomes and limitations: Clones carrying above 20 RNA copies accounted for over 98% of effector molecules, under 1% in naive cells.

J lost 0 bases, V lost 4 bases, and 14 bases had no gene match. Germline-derived CDR1 and CDR2 are PRHDT and FYEKMQ (reference sequence). The CDR3 has 19 amino acids. This TCR was sampled from a human donor in good health. Some libraries in this study had Jurkat cell RNA spiked in. Sequencing used naive CD8+ T cells from blood, with Jurkat cell RNA spiked in. Subset noted: FACS-sorted CD8+CD4-CCR7+CD45RA+ naive T cells. The chain recombines TRBV13 with TRBJ2-3; TRBD1 aligns across 9 bases. CDR3 amino acids: CASSSMTGGDTYSTDTQYF. Here the CDR3 DNA reads TGTGCCAGCAGCTCAATGACAGGGGGGGATACTTATAGCACAGATACGCAGTATTTT.